Below are 21 T cell receptor beta chains sequenced from a single sample in a study of early T cells in non-severe SARS-CoV-2 infection. MiXCR, applied by TCRdb to the 5' RACE reads, yields one record per CDR3 protein. Of more than 70,000 distinct CDR3 sequences in the sample, approximately 11% are singletons; the top ten hold about 12%. This sample comprised whole blood, obtained at baseline. These receptors all come from an adult who was a healthcare worker with PCR-confirmed SARS-CoV-2 infection or an uninfected control (not recorded which).

This clonotype has just a few counts. The V and J genes are TRBV10-2 and TRBJ1-4, with D unclear. CDR1 WSHSY and CDR2 SAAADI come from the germline V gene. This CDR3 comprises 16 residues. The V gene lost 0 bases and the J gene lost 4 bases, with 12 bases spanning the gap. CDR3 protein: CASSESTGVFNEKLFF. CDR3 sequence (DNA): TGCGCCAGCAGTGAGTCGACCGGGGTATTTAATGAAAAACTGTTTTTT.

This clonotype was counted many times. This chain uses TRBV20-1 with TRBJ1-2; weak D call: TRBD1 (6 bases). Trimming stripped 2 bases from V and 8 bases from J, with 12 bases between. The CDR3 is 12 residues long. CDR1 DFQATT and CDR2 SNEGSKA come from the germline V gene (reference sequence). This chain's CDR3 is CSARSDRRGYTF. In nucleotides, the CDR3 is TGCAGTGCTAGATCGGACAGACGGGGCTACACCTTC.

This clonotype turned up a few times. V usage is TRBV4-2 and J usage is TRBJ1-1; a possible D gene is TRBD1 (5 bases). The germline CDR1 and CDR2 sequences are LGHNA and YNFKEQ. There are 16 residues in the CDR3. V was trimmed by 0 bases and J by 3 bases, leaving 14 bases between them. CDR3 DNA sequence: TGTGCCAGCAGCCAAGATCTGGGGGATAGGGACACTGAAGCTTTCTTT. It encodes CASSQDLGDRDTEAFF.

This clonotype came up a few times. At one boundary the junction diverges from the germline segment, which might be a read error. The genes are TRBV12-3 or TRBV12-4 and TRBJ2-3; 9 bases fit TRBD2. The CDR3 is 12 amino acids. CDR3 nucleotide sequence: TGTGCCAGCAGTCTCCTGCGGGGGGGGCGAGATTTT. Amino acids: CASSLLRGGRDF.

The table lists this clonotype with many counts. The genes are TRBV30 and TRBJ1-1, with 7 bases fitting TRBD1. This CDR3 has 16 residues. Per germline, CDR1 GTSNPN and CDR2 SVGIG (reference sequence). V gave up 5 bases and J gave up 3 bases; unmatched junction bases: 15. CDR3 loop: CAWQTGVGFDHTEAFF. The CDR3 nucleotides read TGTGCCTGGCAAACAGGGGTTGGTTTTGACCACACTGAAGCTTTCTTT.

This clonotype was observed many times. The chain links TRBV29-1 to TRBJ2-1; 11 bases map to TRBD1. Germline assignment: CDR1 SQVTM and CDR2 ANQGSEA. V lost 3 bases, J lost 4 bases, and 8 bases stayed unmatched. The length of the CDR3 is 16 residues. The DNA for the CDR3 is TGCAGCGTTGACATCGCGGACAGGGGGCGTTACAATGAGCAGTTCTTC. Encoded protein: CSVDIADRGRYNEQFF.

This clonotype has a handful of counts. The J gene is TRBJ2-3, the V gene TRBV29-1, with D perhaps assigned TRBD1 or TRBD2 (6 bases each). The V end lost 3 bases, the J end lost 4 bases, and 8 bases lay between the germline ends. The CDR3 extends over 12 amino acids. The germline V gene encodes CDR1 SQVTM and CDR2 ANQGSEA. Here the CDR3 reads CSVDGGPDTQYF. The DNA of the CDR3 is TGCAGCGTTGACGGGGGCCCAGATACGCAGTATTTT.

The table lists this clonotype with a few counts. The chain is built from TRBV12-3 or TRBV12-4 and TRBJ1-2; D perhaps matches TRBD1 (5 bases). The CDR3 is 14 residues long. Trimming removed 5 bases at V and 6 bases at J, with 16 bases between. CDR3 sequence reads: CASSQALQGHGYTF. In DNA, the CDR3 is TGTGCCAGCAGTCAAGCTCTGCAGGGTCATGGCTACACCTTC.

This clonotype was observed a handful of times. The rearrangement links TRBV5-1 to TRBJ2-7; D perhaps matches TRBD2 (7 bases). Per germline, CDR1 SGHRS and CDR2 YFSETQ. CDR3 length: 15 residues. The V end lost 0 bases, the J end lost 4 bases, and 14 bases lay between the germline ends. The CDR3 region has the DNA TGCGCCAGCAGCTTGGCGGGGGGCGAGAAATACGAGCAGTACTTC. Its translation: CASSLAGGEKYEQYF.

In its sample, this clonotype was seen many times. V is TRBV25-1 and J is TRBJ1-1; possibly TRBD1 for D (6 bases). Per the germline V gene, CDR1 is MGHDK and CDR2 is SYGVNS. There are 15 residues in the CDR3. The V end was cut by 2 bases, the J end by 4 bases, with 14 bases between. CDR3 DNA sequence: TGTGCCAGCAGTGAACGTACAGGGTTGAGCACTGAAGCTTTCTTT. The encoded protein is CASSERTGLSTEAFF.

This clonotype was detected many times. The rearrangement joins TRBV4-3 to TRBJ2-2, with 9 bases matching TRBD2. Trimming removed 5 bases from V and 2 bases from J; junction bases left unmatched: 6. Germline V gives CDR1 LGHNA, CDR2 YSLEER. This CDR3 spans 16 amino acids. The CDR3 loop is CASSSRLAVNTGELFF. The CDR3 DNA reads TGCGCCAGCAGCTCCCGACTAGCGGTTAACACCGGGGAGCTGTTTTTT.

This clonotype has just a few counts. The CDR3 here is CATSRDPPGQGRTTNEKLFF. In DNA form, the CDR3 reads TGTGCCACCAGCAGAGATCCGCCGGGACAGGGGAGGACTACTAATGAAAAACTGTTTTTT. The chain is built from TRBV15 and TRBJ1-4, with 10 nucleotides matching TRBD1. The CDR3 is made up of 20 amino acids. The germline gives CDR1 LNHNV, CDR2 YYDKDF (reference sequence). V gave up 0 bases and J gave up 2 bases; unmatched junction bases: 12.

The chain recombines TRBV12-3 or TRBV12-4 with TRBJ2-3, with D perhaps matching TRBD2 (6 bases). The CDR3 length is 14 residues. V was trimmed by 7 bases and J by 0 bases, leaving 11 bases between them. The CDR3, as DNA: TGTGCCAGCACACTAGCTGCGAGCACAGATACGCAGTATTTT. As protein: CASTLAASTDTQYF.

In regard to this clonotype: It may be a read error: a sequence one base away is much more abundant. V gene TRBV29-1 combines with J gene TRBJ2-5; D ambiguous. With 4 bases removed from V and 4 bases from J, the gap between germline ends came to 10 bases. CDR3 size: 12 residues. The V gene's germline CDR1 is SQVTM and CDR2 ANQGSEA. CDR3 amino acids: CSVAGYRETQYF. CDR3 DNA: TGCAGCGTTGCCGGCTACCGAGAGACCCAGTACTTC.

V and J are TRBV3-1 and TRBJ1-2; D unclear. Trimming stripped 0 bases from V and 5 bases from J, with 4 bases between. This CDR3 has 12 amino acids. Per germline, CDR1 LGHDT and CDR2 YNNKEL (reference sequence). The CDR3 region has the DNA TGTGCCAGCAGCCAAGATAAGTATGGCTACACCTTC. Protein product: CASSQDKYGYTF.

This clonotype has more than one count but fewer than ten. The rearrangement joins TRBV7-8 to TRBJ1-2; D is unresolved. CDR3 length: 14 residues. The V gene lost 2 bases and the J gene lost 3 bases, with 10 bases spanning the gap. CDR1 and CDR2 from the germline V gene are SGHVS and FQNEAQ. CDR3 nucleotides: TGTGCCAGCAGCTTATCGGGCGGAGACTATGGCTACACCTTC. As protein: CASSLSGGDYGYTF.

V and J are TRBV20-1 and TRBJ2-5, with 7 bases aligning to TRBD1. The CDR3 consists of 13 residues. The V and J ends lost 3 bases and 2 bases, in that order; junction bases with no gene match: 3. CDR1 is DFQATT and CDR2 is SNEGSKA in the germline V gene (reference sequence). CDR3 region: CSASLTGQETQYF. In DNA, the CDR3 is TGCAGTGCTAGCCTGACAGGGCAAGAGACCCAGTACTTC.

J is TRBJ2-3 and V is TRBV20-1; unclear D gene. This CDR3 region has 13 residues. Per germline, CDR1 DFQATT and CDR2 SNEGSKA (reference sequence). V was pared by 0 bases and J by 4 bases, with 8 bases between. In nucleotides, the CDR3 is TGCAGTGCTAGAGATCGACTCCCAGATACGCAGTATTTT. The encoded protein is CSARDRLPDTQYF.

The sample holds a few counts of this clonotype. V and J are TRBV4-3 and TRBJ1-1; 8 positions match TRBD1. J gave up 3 bases and V 0 bases, and 3 bases lay outside the gene matches. The CDR3 has 15 residues. The germline CDR1 and CDR2 sequences are LGHNA and YSLEER. The chain's CDR3 is CASSQEDRADTEAFF. CDR3 DNA: TGCGCCAGCAGCCAAGAGGACAGGGCCGACACTGAAGCTTTCTTT.

With regard to this clonotype: Sequence at one end of the junction differs from germline and may be a read error. The chain links TRBV28 to TRBJ2-5; D is unclear. This CDR3 has 12 residues. Germline V CDR1 and CDR2: MDHEN, SYDVKM. This CDR3 reads CATTGGKESQYF. CDR3 nucleotide sequence: TGTGCCACGACGGGCGGAAAAGAGAGCCAGTACTTC. The full variable domain, in which reference TRBV28 and TRBJ2-5 provide the parts outside the CDR3, is DVKVTQSSRYLVKRTGEKVFLECVQDMDHENMFWYRQDPGLGLRLIYFSYDVKMKEKGDIPEGYSVSREKKERFSLILESASTNQTSMYLCATTGGKESQYFGPGTRLLVL.

This clonotype was seen a few times. The CDR3 loop is CASSQGGWNTEAFF. CDR3 nucleotide sequence: TGTGCCAGCAGCCAAGGGGGATGGAACACTGAAGCTTTCTTT. The chain uses TRBV3-1 and TRBJ1-1; D is undetermined. Per the germline V gene, CDR1 is LGHDT and CDR2 is YNNKEL (reference sequence). CDR3 length equals 14 residues. Trimming removed 1 base from V and 1 base from J, with 7 bases in between.